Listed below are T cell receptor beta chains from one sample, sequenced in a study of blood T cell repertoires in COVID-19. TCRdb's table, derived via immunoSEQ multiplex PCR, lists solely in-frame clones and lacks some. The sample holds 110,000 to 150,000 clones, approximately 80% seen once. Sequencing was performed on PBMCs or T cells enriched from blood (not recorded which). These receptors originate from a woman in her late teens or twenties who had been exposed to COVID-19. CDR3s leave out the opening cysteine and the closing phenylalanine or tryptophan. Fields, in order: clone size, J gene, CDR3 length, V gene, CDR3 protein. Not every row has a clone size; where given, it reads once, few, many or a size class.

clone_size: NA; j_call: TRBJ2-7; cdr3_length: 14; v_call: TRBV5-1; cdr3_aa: ASSLRSGGAFNEQY
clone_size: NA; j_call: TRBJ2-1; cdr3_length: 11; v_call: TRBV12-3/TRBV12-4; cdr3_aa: ASGLAGVNEQF
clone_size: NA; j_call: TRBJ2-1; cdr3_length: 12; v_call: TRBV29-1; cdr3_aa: SVSLPSSYNEQF
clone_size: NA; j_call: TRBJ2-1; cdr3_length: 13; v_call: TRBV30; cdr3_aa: AWSGDFTKNNEQF
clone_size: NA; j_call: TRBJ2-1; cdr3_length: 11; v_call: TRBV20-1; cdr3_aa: SASASGSFKQF
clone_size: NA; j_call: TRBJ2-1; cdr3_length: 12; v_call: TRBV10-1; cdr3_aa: ASSASTAVNEQF
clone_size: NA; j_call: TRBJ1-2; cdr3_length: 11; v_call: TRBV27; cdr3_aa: ASRHQGTDGYT
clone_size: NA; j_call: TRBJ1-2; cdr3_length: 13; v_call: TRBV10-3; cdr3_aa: AIREDREANYGYT
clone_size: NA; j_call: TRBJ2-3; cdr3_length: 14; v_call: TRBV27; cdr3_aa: ASRGTSGSRTDTQY
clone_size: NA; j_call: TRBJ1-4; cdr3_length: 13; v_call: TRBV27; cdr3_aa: ASRQYGTEREKLF
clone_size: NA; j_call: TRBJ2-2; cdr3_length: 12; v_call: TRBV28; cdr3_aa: ASSRDRVDGELF
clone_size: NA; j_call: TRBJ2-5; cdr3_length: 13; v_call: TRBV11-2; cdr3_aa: ASSVQGGGLETQY
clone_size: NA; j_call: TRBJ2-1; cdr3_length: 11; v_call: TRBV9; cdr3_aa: ASSVLTSNEQF
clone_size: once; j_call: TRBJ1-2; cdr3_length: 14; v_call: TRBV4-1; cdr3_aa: ASSQSWARGPNGYT
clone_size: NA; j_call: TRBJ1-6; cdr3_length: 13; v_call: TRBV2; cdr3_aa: ASLTTGFYNSPLH
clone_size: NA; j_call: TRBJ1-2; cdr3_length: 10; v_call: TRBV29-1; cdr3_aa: SVPAGGLGYT
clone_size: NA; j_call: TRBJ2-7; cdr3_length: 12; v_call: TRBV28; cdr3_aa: ASAPPREIYEQY
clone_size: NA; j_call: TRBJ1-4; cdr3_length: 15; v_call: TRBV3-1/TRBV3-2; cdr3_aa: ASSQVSPGTWIEKLF
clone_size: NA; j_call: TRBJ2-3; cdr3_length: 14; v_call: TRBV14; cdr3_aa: ASSQVEDWSKDTQY
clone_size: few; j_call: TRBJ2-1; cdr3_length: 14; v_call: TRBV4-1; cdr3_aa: ASSLRGQGGYNEQF
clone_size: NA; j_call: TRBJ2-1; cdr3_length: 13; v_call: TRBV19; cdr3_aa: ASRGGTSGSEEQF
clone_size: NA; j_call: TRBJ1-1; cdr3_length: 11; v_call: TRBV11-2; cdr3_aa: ASSLEQGAEAF
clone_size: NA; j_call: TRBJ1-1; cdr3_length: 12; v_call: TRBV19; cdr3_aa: ASSPWTANTEAF
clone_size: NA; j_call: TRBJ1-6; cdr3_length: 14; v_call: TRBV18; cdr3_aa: ASSLLEQGPDSPLH
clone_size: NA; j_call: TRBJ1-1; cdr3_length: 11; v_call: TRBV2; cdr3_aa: ASSDIMNTEAF
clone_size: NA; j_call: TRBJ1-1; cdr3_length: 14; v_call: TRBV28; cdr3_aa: ASKTLGGAANTEAF
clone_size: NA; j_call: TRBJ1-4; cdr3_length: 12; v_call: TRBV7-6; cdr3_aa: ASSLGQGNEKLF
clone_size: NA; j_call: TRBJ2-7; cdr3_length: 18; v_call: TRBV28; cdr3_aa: ASSSTAREGPTGVTYEQY
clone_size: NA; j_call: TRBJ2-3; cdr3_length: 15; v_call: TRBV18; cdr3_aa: ASSPIRGMRGTDTQY
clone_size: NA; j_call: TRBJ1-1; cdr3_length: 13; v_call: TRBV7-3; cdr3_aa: ASSLTTLQVPEAF
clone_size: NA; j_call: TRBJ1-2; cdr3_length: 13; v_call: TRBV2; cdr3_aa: ASSAQGEPPGGYT
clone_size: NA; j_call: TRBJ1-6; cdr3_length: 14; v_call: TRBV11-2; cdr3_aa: ASSLVAGRSNSPLH
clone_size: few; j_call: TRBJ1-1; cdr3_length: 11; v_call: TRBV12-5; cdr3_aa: ASGFIRGTEAF
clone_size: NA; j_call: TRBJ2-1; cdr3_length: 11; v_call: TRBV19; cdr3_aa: ASSMEGNNEQF
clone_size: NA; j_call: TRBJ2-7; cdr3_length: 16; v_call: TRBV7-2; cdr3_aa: ASSIFPSFSGRAYEQY
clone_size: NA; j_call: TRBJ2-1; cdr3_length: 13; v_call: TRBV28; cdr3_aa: ASPPGTGLYNEQF
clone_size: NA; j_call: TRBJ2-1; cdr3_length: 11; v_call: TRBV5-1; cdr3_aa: ASTISSYNEQF
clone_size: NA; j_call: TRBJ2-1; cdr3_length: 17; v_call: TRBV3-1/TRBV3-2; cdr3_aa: ASSPGGSGRAISYNEQF
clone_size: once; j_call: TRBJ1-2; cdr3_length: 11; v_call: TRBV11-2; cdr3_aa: ASTAGQGYGYT
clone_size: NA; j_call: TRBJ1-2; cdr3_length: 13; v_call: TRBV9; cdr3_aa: ASSAPGQGARGYT
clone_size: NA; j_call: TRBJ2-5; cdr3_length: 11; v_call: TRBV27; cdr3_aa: ASSTQGGKTQY
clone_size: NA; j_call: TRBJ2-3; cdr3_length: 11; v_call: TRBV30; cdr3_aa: AWVGLHTDTQY
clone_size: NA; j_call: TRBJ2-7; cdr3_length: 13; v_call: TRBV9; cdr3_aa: ASSVGQGLGYEQY
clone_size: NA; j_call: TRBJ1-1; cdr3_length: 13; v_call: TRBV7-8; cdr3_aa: ASSPPGRISTEAF
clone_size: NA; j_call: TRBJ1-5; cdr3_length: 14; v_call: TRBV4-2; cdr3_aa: ASSQAQGFSNQPQH
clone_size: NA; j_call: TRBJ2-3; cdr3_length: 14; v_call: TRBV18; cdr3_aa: ASSPVLAGGPHTQY
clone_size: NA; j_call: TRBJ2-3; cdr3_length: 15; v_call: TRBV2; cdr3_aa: ASSPRLAGWGTDTQY
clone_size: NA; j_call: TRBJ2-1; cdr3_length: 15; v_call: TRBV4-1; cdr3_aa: ASSQAPTSGAYNEQF
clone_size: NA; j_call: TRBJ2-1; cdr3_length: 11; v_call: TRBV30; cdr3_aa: AWTGQLDNEQF
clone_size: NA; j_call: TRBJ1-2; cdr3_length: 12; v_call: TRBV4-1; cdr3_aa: ASSPGTTNYGYT
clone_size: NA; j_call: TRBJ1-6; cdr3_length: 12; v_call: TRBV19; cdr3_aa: ASSGTFYNSPLH
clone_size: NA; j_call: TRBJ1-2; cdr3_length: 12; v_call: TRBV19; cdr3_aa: ASSIDPGIYGYT
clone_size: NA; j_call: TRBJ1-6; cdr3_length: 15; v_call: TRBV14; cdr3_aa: ASSQSRLSSYNSPLH
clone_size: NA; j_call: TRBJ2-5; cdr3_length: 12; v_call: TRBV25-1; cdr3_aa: ASSLSAGRETQY
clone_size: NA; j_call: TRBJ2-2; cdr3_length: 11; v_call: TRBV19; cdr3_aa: ASSIGGTGELF
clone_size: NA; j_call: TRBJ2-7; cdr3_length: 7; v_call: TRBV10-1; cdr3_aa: ATLYEQY
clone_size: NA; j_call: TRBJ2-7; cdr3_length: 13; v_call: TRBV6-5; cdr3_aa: ASSYHSGTGREQY
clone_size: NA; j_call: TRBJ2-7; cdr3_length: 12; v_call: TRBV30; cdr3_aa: AWSVAGGAYEQY
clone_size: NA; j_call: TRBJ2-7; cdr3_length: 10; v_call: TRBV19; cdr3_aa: ASQGPGVEQY
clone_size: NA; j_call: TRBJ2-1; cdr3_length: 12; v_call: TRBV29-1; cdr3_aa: SVLGRDRVNEQF